The 29 T cell receptor beta chains below were found in one sample sequenced in a study of T-cell reconstitution after alpha-beta-depleted transplantation in children. Preparation of the TCRbeta library involved a method that used unique molecular identifiers. Via MiXCR, TCRdb re-called the PCR reads, giving one row per CDR3 protein. Among around 490,000 distinct CDR3 sequences listed, over 9.5% were seen once. The sequencing here drew on PBMCs, mostly from graft donor cells, taken 180 days after TCRalphabeta/CD19-depleted stem cell transplant. These receptors all stem from a female patient between 2 and 15 years old who had a stem cell transplant for aplastic anemia, so the T cells may come from the graft donor.

The chain links TRBV4-3 to TRBJ2-7, with 14 bases fitting TRBD2. The J segment lost 3 bases and the V segment lost 4 bases, leaving 2 bases of the junction unmatched. CDR1 and CDR2 (germline): LGHNA, YSLEER. The CDR3 sequence is 15 residues long. Here the CDR3 reads CASSRTSGRFYEQYF. The CDR3, as DNA: TGCGCCAGCAGCCGGACTAGCGGGAGGTTCTACGAGCAGTACTTC.

Here the CDR3 reads CASSLGGWRNTEAFF. DNA of the CDR3: TGTGCCAGCAGCTTAGGGGGCTGGAGGAACACTGAAGCTTTCTTT. This chain links TRBV11-3 with TRBJ1-1; possibly TRBD1 for D (5 bases). Trimming stripped 1 base from V and 1 base from J, with 10 bases between. CDR1 SGHNT and CDR2 YENEEA come from the germline V gene. The length of the CDR3 is 15 residues.

The table lists this clonotype with a few counts. The chain joins TRBV29-1 to TRBJ2-1; 10 nucleotides agree with TRBD1. The CDR3 has 15 amino acids. The V gene's germline CDR1 is SQVTM and CDR2 ANQGSEA. The junction had 12 bases not matched to a gene; V was cut back by 7 bases and J by 6 bases. The CDR3, as DNA: TGCAGCGCCGACAGGGGGCCGCCGCTGAGCAATGAGCAGTTCTTC. This encodes CSADRGPPLSNEQFF.

J is TRBJ2-7 and V is TRBV7-2; D is tentatively TRBD1 or TRBD2 (5 bases each). The CDR3 sequence is 16 residues long. The V gene lost 1 base and the J gene lost 2 bases, with 15 bases spanning the gap. The V gene's germline CDR1 is SGHTA and CDR2 FQGNSA. CDR3 nucleotide sequence: TGTGCCAGCAGCTTAGGGATTGGGGGTTTAACCTACGAGCAGTACTTC. The encoded protein is CASSLGIGGLTYEQYF. The complete variable domain, with remaining parts taken from reference TRBV7-2 and TRBJ2-7, reads GAGVSQSPSNKVTEKGKDVELRCDPISGHTALYWYRQSLGQGLEFLIYFQGNSAPDKSGLPSDRFSAERTGGSVSTLTIQRTQQEDSAVYLCASSLGIGGLTYEQYFGPGTRLTVT.

V is TRBV4-3 and J is TRBJ2-7; 10 positions match TRBD2. The CDR3 contains 17 residues. Germline CDR1 reads LGHNA; CDR2 reads YSLEER. V shed 0 bases and J 3 bases; nucleotides not matched to a gene: 8. CDR3 bases: TGCGCCAGCAGCCAAGAAAGGATGCTAGCGGGAGTCTACGAGCAGTACTTC. Residues: CASSQERMLAGVYEQYF.

This clonotype occurred many times. This chain links TRBV20-1 with TRBJ2-6; D gene unclear. Trimming removed 0 bases from V and 0 bases from J, with 15 bases in between. Germline lookup yields CDR1 DFQATT and CDR2 SNEGSKA (reference sequence). This CDR3 is 18 amino acids long. The CDR3: CSARERVLGSSGANVLTF. CDR3 in DNA: TGCAGTGCTAGAGAGAGAGTACTCGGAAGCTCTGGGGCCAACGTCCTGACTTTC.

This chain uses TRBV5-1 with TRBJ1-5; D is unclear. CDR1 SGHRS and CDR2 YFSETQ come from the germline V gene. V was trimmed by 0 bases and J by 9 bases, leaving 10 bases between them. CDR3 length: 13 amino acids. CDR3 DNA sequence: TGCGCCAGCAGCTTGGTCGGGCAGCCGCCCCAGCATTTT. Its translation is CASSLVGQPPQHF. The full variable domain, completed using reference TRBV5-1 and TRBJ1-5, is KAGVTQTPRYLIKTRGQQVTLSCSPISGHRSVSWYQQTPGQGLQFLFEYFSETQRNKGNFPGRFSGRQFSNSRSEMNVSTLELGDSALYLCASSLVGQPPQHFGDGTRLSIL.

Points on this clonotype: A much larger clone is a single base away; this may be a read error. The DNA of the CDR3 is TGTGCCAGCACATCCCCGCGGAGAGAAAACAGTCAGTACTTC. This translates into CASTSPRRENSQYF. The rearrangement joins TRBV7-2 to TRBJ2-4; D is uncertain. CDR3 length: 14 amino acids. Germline-derived CDR1 and CDR2 are SGHTA and FQGNSA.

The chain has TRBV12-3 or TRBV12-4 and TRBJ1-5, with 8 bases fitting TRBD1. The CDR3 covers 14 residues. V shed 1 base, J shed 7 bases, and the junction held 3 bases outside the gene matches. CDR3 sequence (DNA): TGTGCCAGCAGTTTAGAACGACAGGGGCAGCCCCAGCATTTT. This encodes CASSLERQGQPQHF.

This clonotype was counted between two and nine times. The chain employs TRBV20-1 and TRBJ2-2; no reliable D call. Germline V gene lookup returns CDR1 DFQATT and CDR2 SNEGSKA (reference sequence). The CDR3 has 14 residues. Trimming took off 0 bases at V and 3 bases at J, with 8 bases between the two ends. The CDR3 DNA sequence: TGCAGTGCTAGAGATCAACTATACACCGGGGAGCTGTTTTTT. Residues: CSARDQLYTGELFF.

Many counts were recorded for this clonotype. The rearrangement joins TRBV20-1 to TRBJ2-7; D unclear. The V end was cut by 6 bases, the J end by 0 bases, with 18 bases between. The CDR3 is made up of 15 amino acids. Germline V gene lookup returns CDR1 DFQATT and CDR2 SNEGSKA (reference sequence). This chain's CDR3 is CSARAVLTTSYEQYF. The CDR3 DNA reads as TGCAGTGCCCGCGCCGTCTTGACAACCTCCTACGAGCAGTACTTC.

The chain employs TRBV18 and TRBJ2-5; TRBD1 agrees at 9 bases. Germline V CDR1 and CDR2: KGHSH, LQKENI. CDR3 size: 15 residues. The trim removed 1 base at V and 5 bases at J, leaving 5 bases unmatched. The CDR3: CASSPLQGADETQYF. The CDR3 DNA reads TGTGCCAGCTCACCACTACAGGGGGCGGATGAGACCCAGTACTTC.

This clonotype was counted a few times. The chain couples TRBV20-1 to TRBJ2-2, with D possibly being TRBD1 (5 bases). Germline loops: CDR1 DFQATT, CDR2 SNEGSKA (reference sequence). The CDR3 has 14 residues. The ends were cut back, 7 bases at V and 2 bases at J, with 14 bases in the middle. The CDR3 region has the DNA TGCAGTGGGAAATTAGGACATAACACCGGGGAGCTGTTTTTT. Translated, it gives CSGKLGHNTGELFF.

This clonotype has ten or more counts. The DNA for the CDR3 is TGTGCCAGCAGCCTATCGGGCGCCCGGGGAGAGACCCAGTACTTC. This sequence encodes CASSLSGARGETQYF. The chain carries TRBV25-1 and TRBJ2-5, with D perhaps TRBD2 (5 bases). The V gene's germline CDR1 is MGHDK and CDR2 SYGVNS. The CDR3 has 15 residues. V was pared by 6 bases and J by 4 bases, with 18 bases between.

This clonotype was observed a handful of times. V usage is TRBV12-3 or TRBV12-4 and J usage is TRBJ1-3; possible D gene TRBD1, 5 bases. The CDR3 has 22 amino acids. V shed 1 base and J shed 0 bases, with 28 bases lying between them. The CDR3 region is CASSLVSRGFKTSNVSGNTIYF. The CDR3, as DNA: TGTGCCAGCAGTTTAGTCTCTCGGGGCTTCAAAACTTCCAATGTCTCTGGAAACACCATATATTTT.

This clonotype was observed many times. The chain couples TRBV5-1 to TRBJ2-5, with 9 positions matching TRBD2. The CDR3 sequence is 16 residues long. Germline CDR1 SGHRS, CDR2 YFSETQ. Trimming at V came to 2 bases and at J to 5 bases, leaving 10 bases not matched to a gene. The chain's CDR3 is CASSFALSGSGETQYF. The CDR3 DNA sequence: TGCGCCAGCAGCTTCGCCCTTAGCGGGAGCGGCGAGACCCAGTACTTC.

The table lists this clonotype with many counts. This chain joins TRBV18 and TRBJ2-5; D is possibly TRBD1 (5 bases). Trimming cost V 4 bases and J 5 bases, with 11 bases left between them. Germline V gene data show CDR1 as KGHSH and CDR2 as LQKENI. This CDR3 comprises 13 residues. The CDR3: CASSQGPLETQYF. In DNA form, the CDR3 reads TGTGCCAGCTCACAGGGGCCCCTGGAGACCCAGTACTTC.

The chain is built from TRBV6-2 or TRBV6-3 and TRBJ2-6; the D gene is possibly TRBD2 (7 bases). Germline assignment: CDR1 MNHEY and CDR2 SVGEGT. The CDR3 has 19 residues. The V end lost 5 bases, the J end lost 0 bases, and 20 bases lay between the germline ends. CDR3 protein: CASSPKGGAPLSGANVLTF. As DNA, the CDR3 is TGTGCCAGCAGTCCTAAAGGGGGGGCCCCTCTCTCTGGGGCCAACGTCCTGACTTTC.

This clonotype was found a few times. This chain connects TRBV20-1 to TRBJ2-2, with D possibly matching TRBD2 (5 bases). Trimming took off 6 bases at V and 6 bases at J, with 20 bases between the two ends. Germline V CDR1 and CDR2: DFQATT, SNEGSKA (reference sequence). The CDR3 consists of 15 residues. CDR3 protein: CSAALSRGLAGELFF. The CDR3 DNA sequence: TGCAGTGCCGCCCTCTCGCGAGGACTGGCCGGGGAGCTGTTTTTT.

J is TRBJ2-7 and V is TRBV12-3 or TRBV12-4; no clear D. The CDR3 extends over 12 amino acids. The germline V and J ends were trimmed by 6 bases and 4 bases, with 10 bases remaining between them. The CDR3 region has the DNA TGTGCCAGCAGCCGCAGTGGGTACGAGCAGTACGTC. Translated, it gives CASSRSGYEQYV.

V gene TRBV11-3 combines with J gene TRBJ1-1, with D perhaps TRBD1 (6 bases). The V and J ends lost 6 bases and 5 bases respectively, with 10 bases between them. The CDR3 has 12 amino acids. CDR1 and CDR2 from the germline V gene are SGHNT and YENEEA. Here the CDR3 reads CASRHRETEAFF. CDR3 coding DNA: TGTGCCAGCAGACACAGGGAAACTGAAGCTTTCTTT.

The chain has TRBV5-1 and TRBJ1-1; tentatively, D is TRBD1 (6 bases). The CDR3 is 13 amino acids. Germline V CDR1 and CDR2: SGHRS, YFSETQ. V shed 5 bases and J shed 0 bases, with 8 bases lying between them. In DNA, the CDR3 is TGCGCCAGCAGGGACAGTCTGAACACTGAAGCTTTCTTT. This encodes CASRDSLNTEAFF.

This clonotype was picked up a small number of times. The chain recombines TRBV4-3 with TRBJ2-3; 9 bases agree with TRBD2. Germline V gene lookup returns CDR1 LGHNA and CDR2 YSLEER. Unmatched junction bases numbered 14, after V lost 4 bases and J lost 3 bases. The length of the CDR3 is 18 residues. The CDR3 bases are TGCGCCAGCAGCCCCCGTGGTGAAGCGGGAGGTGGTACAGATACGCAGTATTTT. This gives the protein CASSPRGEAGGGTDTQYF.

This clonotype showed up just a few times. The V call is TRBV20-1, the J call TRBJ2-7; no reliable D call. V gave up 1 base and J gave up 2 bases, with 15 bases separating them. The CDR3 totals 15 residues. Germline loops: CDR1 DFQATT, CDR2 SNEGSKA (reference sequence). The CDR3 protein is CSARAPGWYAYEQYF. The CDR3 DNA reads TGCAGTGCTAGAGCGCCCGGATGGTACGCCTACGAGCAGTACTTC.

This clonotype was seen a handful of times. This chain links TRBV2 with TRBJ2-1, with TRBD1 identical over 12 bases. The CDR3 runs 15 residues. V lost 9 bases, J lost 5 bases, and 8 bases stayed unmatched. The germline gives CDR1 SNHLY, CDR2 FYNNEI. CDR3 nucleotide sequence: TGTGCCAGAGGTGGAGGGACAGGGGGCCACAATGAGCAGTTCTTC. It is translated as CARGGGTGGHNEQFF. The full variable domain, rest sourced from reference TRBV2 and TRBJ2-1, is EPEVTQTPSHQVTQMGQEVILRCVPISNHLYFYWYRQILGQKVEFLVSFYNNEISEKSEIFDDQFSVERPDGSNFTLKIRSTKLEDSAMYFCARGGGTGGHNEQFFGPGTRLTVL.

This clonotype has only a few counts. This chain uses TRBV4-2 with TRBJ2-7; D call uncertain. This CDR3 contains 15 residues. V was clipped by 0 bases and J by 2 bases, with 11 bases between them. Germline V gene data show CDR1 as LGHNA and CDR2 as YNFKEQ. The CDR3 region is CASSQERRGPYEQYF. In DNA form, the CDR3 reads TGTGCCAGCAGCCAAGAACGTCGCGGCCCCTACGAGCAGTACTTC.

The rearrangement links TRBV2 to TRBJ2-1, with 12 bases matching TRBD2. V lost 3 bases, J lost 5 bases, and 2 bases stayed unmatched. Looked up from germline, CDR1 is SNHLY and CDR2 is FYNNEI. This CDR3 is built from 15 residues. The CDR3 DNA is TGTGCCAGCAGTGACAGACTAGCGGGAGACAATGAGCAGTTCTTC. Amino acid sequence: CASSDRLAGDNEQFF.

The V and J genes are TRBV11-1 and TRBJ2-1; no clear D gene. The CDR3 contains 14 residues. Trimming left V 4 bases short and J 6 bases short, with 13 bases between. The germline V gene has CDR1 SGHAT and CDR2 FQDESV (reference sequence). The CDR3 DNA reads TGTGCCAGCAGCTCCAGGCGCCTCCGCAATGAGCAGTTCTTC. Its translation: CASSSRRLRNEQFF.

This clonotype was counted a few times. This chain joins TRBV11-2 and TRBJ1-5, with D maybe TRBD1 (6 bases). V was pared by 5 bases and J by 4 bases, with 15 bases between. This CDR3 comprises 15 residues. Germline V gives CDR1 SGHAT, CDR2 FQNNGV. The CDR3 coding sequence is TGTGCCAGCAGCCTTACAGGGAGGGAGAATCAGCCCCAGCATTTT. This translates into CASSLTGRENQPQHF.